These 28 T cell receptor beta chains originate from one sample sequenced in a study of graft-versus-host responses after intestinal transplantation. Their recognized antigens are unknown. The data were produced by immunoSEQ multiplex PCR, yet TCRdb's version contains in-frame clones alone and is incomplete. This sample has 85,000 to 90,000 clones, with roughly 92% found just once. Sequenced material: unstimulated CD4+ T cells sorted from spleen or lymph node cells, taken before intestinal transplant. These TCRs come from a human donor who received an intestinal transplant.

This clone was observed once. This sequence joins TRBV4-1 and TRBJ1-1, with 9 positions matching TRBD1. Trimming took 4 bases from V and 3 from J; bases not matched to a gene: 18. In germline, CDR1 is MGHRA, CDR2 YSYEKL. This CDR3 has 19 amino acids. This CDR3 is CASSPRRDRAVILDTEAFF. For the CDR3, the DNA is TGCGCCAGCAGCCCACGGCGGGACAGGGCCGTCATATTGGACACTGAAGCTTTCTTT.

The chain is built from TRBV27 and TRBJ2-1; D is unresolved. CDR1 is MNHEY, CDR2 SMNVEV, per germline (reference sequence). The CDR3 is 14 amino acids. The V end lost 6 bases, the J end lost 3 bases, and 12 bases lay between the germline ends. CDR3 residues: CASRDLGGYNEQFF. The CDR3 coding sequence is TGTGCCAGCAGGGACCTTGGTGGCTACAATGAGCAGTTCTTC.

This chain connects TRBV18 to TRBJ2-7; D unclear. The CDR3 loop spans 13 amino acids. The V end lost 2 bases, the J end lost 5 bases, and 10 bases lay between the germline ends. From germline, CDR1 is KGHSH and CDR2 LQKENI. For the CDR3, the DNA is TGTGCCAGCTCACCAATTAAACATGACGAGCAGTACTTC. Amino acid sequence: CASSPIKHDEQYF.

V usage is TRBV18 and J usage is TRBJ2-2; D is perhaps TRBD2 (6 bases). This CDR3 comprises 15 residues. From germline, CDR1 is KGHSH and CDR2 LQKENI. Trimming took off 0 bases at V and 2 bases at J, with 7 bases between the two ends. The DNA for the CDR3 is TGTGCCAGCTCACCACCGGGGGGAAACACCGGGGAGCTGTTTTTT. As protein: CASSPPGGNTGELFF. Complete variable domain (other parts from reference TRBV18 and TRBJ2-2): NAGVMQNPRHLVRRRGQEARLRCSPMKGHSHVYWYRQLPEEGLKFMVYLQKENIIDESGMPKERFSAEFPKEGPSILRIQQVVRGDSAAYFCASSPPGGNTGELFFGEGSRLTVL.

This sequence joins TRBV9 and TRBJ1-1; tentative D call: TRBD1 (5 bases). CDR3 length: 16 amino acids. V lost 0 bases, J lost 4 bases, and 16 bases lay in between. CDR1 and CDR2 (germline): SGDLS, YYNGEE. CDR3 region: CASSVGFGDGVTEAFF. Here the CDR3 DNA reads TGTGCCAGCAGCGTAGGGTTCGGGGACGGGGTCACTGAAGCTTTCTTT.

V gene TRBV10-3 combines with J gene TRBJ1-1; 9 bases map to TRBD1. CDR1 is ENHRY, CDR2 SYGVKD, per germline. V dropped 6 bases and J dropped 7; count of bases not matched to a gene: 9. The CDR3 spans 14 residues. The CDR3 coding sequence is TGTGCCATCAGAGCCCCGGGACAGGGCCTTGAAGCTTTCTTT. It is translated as CAIRAPGQGLEAFF.

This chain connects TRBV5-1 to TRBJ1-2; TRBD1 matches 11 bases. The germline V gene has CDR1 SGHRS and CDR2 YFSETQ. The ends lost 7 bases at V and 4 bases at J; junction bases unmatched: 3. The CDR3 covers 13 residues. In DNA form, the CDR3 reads TGCGCCAGCCCTGGGACAGGGGGCTATGGCTACACCTTC. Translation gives CASPGTGGYGYTF.

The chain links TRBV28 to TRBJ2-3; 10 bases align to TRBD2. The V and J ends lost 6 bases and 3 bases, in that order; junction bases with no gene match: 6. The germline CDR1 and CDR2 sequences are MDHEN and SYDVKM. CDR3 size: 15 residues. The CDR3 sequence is CASSLAGVGTDTQYF. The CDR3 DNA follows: TGTGCCAGCAGCCTAGCGGGAGTGGGGACAGATACGCAGTATTTT.

The CDR3 loop reads CASSVDGVELEAFF. The CDR3 DNA follows: TGTGCCAGCAGTGTAGATGGTGTGGAGCTTGAAGCTTTCTTT. The chain joins TRBV2 to TRBJ1-1; D call uncertain. The CDR3 length is 14 residues. V was cut by 4 bases and J by 7 bases, with 16 bases left in between. Germline V gene data show CDR1 as SNHLY and CDR2 as FYNNEI.

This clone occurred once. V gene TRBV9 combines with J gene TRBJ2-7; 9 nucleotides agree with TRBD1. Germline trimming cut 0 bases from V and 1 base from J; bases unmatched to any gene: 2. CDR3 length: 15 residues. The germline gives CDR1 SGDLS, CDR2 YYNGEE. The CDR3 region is CASSVGGTGSYEQYF. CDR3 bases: TGTGCCAGCAGCGTAGGCGGGACAGGGTCCTACGAGCAGTACTTC. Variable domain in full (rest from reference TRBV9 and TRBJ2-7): DSGVTQTPKHLITATGQRVTLRCSPRSGDLSVYWYQQSLDQGLQFLIQYYNGEERAKGNILERFSAQQFPDLHSELNLSSLELGDSALYFCASSVGGTGSYEQYFGPGTRLTVT.

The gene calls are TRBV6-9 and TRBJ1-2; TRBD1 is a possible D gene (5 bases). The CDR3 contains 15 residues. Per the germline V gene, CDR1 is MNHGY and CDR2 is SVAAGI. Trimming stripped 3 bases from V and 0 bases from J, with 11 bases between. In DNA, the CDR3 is TGTGCCAGCAGTTACGTCCAGGGTACTAACTATGGCTACACCTTC. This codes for CASSYVQGTNYGYTF.

CDR3 sequence (DNA): TGTGCCAGTAAGATTCACCCCTCGACTAGCGGTGAGCAGTTCTTC. Translated, it gives CASKIHPSTSGEQFF. This sequence joins TRBV19 and TRBJ2-1, with 9 positions matching TRBD2. CDR3 size: 15 residues. Germline V lookup: CDR1 LNHDA, CDR2 SQIVND (reference sequence). The V gene end was trimmed by 7 bases and the J gene end by 9 bases; junction bases not matched to a gene: 13.

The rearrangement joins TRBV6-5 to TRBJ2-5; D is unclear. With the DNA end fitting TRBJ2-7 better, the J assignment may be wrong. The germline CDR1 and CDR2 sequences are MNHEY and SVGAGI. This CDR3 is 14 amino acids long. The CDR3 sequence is CASSYEWSSYEQYF. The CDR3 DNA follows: TGTGCCAGCAGTTACGAGTGGAGCTCCTACGAGCAGTACTTC.

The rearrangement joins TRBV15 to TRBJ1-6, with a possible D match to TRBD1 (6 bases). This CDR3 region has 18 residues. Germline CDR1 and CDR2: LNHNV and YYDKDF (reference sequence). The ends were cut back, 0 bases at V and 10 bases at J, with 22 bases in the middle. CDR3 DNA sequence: TGTGCCACCAGCAGAGATCAGGCGCGGGGTGCGAGGGGGTCACCCCTCCACTTT. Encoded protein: CATSRDQARGARGSPLHF.

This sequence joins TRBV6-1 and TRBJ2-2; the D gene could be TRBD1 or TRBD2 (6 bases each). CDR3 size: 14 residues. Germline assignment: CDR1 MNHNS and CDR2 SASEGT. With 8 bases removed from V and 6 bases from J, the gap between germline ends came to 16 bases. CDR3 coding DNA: TGTGCCAGCCACTCCGCAAGGGGGGCCGGGGAGCTGTTTTTT. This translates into CASHSARGAGELFF.

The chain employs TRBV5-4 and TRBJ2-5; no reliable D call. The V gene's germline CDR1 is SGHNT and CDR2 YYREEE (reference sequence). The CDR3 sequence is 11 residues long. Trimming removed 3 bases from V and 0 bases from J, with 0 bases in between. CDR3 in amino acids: CASSYQETQYF. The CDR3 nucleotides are TGTGCCAGCAGCTACCAAGAGACCCAGTACTTC.

Here the CDR3 DNA reads TGTGCCAGCAGTTTATCCAGGAGTCAGCCCCAGCATTTT. As protein: CASSLSRSQPQHF. J is TRBJ1-5 and V is TRBV27; D not certain. Germline CDR1 reads MNHEY; CDR2 reads SMNVEV (reference sequence). The CDR3 is 13 amino acids. V was shortened by 0 bases and J by 6 bases, with 6 bases between the two germline ends.

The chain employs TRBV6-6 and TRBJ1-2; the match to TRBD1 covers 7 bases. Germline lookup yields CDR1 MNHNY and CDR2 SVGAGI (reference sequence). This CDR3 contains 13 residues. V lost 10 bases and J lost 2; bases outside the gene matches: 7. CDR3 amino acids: CANAPGQNYGYTF. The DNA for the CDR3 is TGTGCCAACGCTCCGGGACAGAACTATGGCTACACCTTC.

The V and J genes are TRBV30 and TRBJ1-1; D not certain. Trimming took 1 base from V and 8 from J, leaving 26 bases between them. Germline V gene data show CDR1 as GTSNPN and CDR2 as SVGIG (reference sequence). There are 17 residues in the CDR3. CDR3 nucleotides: TGTGCCTGGAGTGAAGGGTGGCCCTTTTCTACTATCATAGAAGCTTTCTTT. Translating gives CAWSEGWPFSTIIEAFF. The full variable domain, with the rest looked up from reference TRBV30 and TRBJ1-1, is SQTIHQWPATLVQPVGSPLSLECTVEGTSNPNLYWYRQAAGRGLQLLFYSVGIGQISSEVPQNLSASRPQDRQFILSSKKLLLSDSGFYLCAWSEGWPFSTIIEAFFGQGTRLTVV.

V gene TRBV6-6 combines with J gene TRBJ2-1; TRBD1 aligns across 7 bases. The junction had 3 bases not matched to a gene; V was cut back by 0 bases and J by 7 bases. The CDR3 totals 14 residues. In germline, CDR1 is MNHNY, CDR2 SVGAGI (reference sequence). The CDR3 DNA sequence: TGTGCCAGCAGTTACTCAGGGGGCGGGAATGAGCAGTTCTTC. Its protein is CASSYSGGGNEQFF.

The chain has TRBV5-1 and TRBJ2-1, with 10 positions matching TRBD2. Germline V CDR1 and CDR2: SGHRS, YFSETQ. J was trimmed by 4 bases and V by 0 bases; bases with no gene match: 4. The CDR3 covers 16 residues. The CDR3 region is CASSLESGRGYNEQFF. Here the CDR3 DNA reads TGCGCCAGCAGCTTGGAAAGCGGGAGGGGATACAATGAGCAGTTCTTC. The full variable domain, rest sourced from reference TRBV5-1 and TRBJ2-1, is KAGVTQTPRYLIKTRGQQVTLSCSPISGHRSVSWYQQTPGQGLQFLFEYFSETQRNKGNFPGRFSGRQFSNSRSEMNVSTLELGDSALYLCASSLESGRGYNEQFFGPGTRLTVL.

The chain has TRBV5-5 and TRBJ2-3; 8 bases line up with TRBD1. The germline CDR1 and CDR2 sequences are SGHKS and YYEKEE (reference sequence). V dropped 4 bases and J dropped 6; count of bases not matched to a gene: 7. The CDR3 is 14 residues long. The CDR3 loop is CASSRDRLWDTQYF. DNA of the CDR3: TGTGCCAGCAGCCGGGACAGGTTGTGGGATACGCAGTATTTT.

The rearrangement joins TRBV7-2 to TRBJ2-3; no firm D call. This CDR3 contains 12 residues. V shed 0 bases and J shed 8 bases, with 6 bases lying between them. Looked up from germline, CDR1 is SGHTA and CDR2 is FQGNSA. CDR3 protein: CASSLAESTQYF. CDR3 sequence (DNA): TGTGCCAGCAGCTTAGCAGAGAGTACGCAGTATTTT.

CDR3 bases: TGCGCCAGCAGCTTGGCGGGGGAGGAGGAGACCCAGTACTTC. This sequence encodes CASSLAGEEETQYF. The chain recombines TRBV5-1 with TRBJ2-5, with a tentative D call TRBD2 (6 bases). Looked up from germline, CDR1 is SGHRS and CDR2 is YFSETQ. The V and J ends lost 0 bases and 5 bases respectively, with 11 bases between them. This CDR3 region has 14 residues.

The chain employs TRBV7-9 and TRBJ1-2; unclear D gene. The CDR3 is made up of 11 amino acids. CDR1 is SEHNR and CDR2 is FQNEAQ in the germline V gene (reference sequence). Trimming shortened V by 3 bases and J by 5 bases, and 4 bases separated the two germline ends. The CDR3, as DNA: TGTGCCAGCAGCTTCGGGTATGGCTACACCTTC. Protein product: CASSFGYGYTF.

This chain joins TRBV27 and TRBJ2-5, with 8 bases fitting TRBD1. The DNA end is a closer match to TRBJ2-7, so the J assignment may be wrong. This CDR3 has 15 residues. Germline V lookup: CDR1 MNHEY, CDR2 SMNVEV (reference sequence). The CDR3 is CASNTRTGRVYEQYF. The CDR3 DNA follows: TGTGCCAGCAATACCCGGACAGGGAGAGTTTACGAGCAGTACTTC.

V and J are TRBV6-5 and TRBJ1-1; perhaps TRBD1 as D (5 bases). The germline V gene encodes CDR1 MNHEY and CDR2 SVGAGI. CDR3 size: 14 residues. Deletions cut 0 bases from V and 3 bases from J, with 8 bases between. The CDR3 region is CASSYSQGDTEAFF. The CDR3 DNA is TGTGCCAGCAGTTACTCGCAAGGGGACACTGAAGCTTTCTTT.

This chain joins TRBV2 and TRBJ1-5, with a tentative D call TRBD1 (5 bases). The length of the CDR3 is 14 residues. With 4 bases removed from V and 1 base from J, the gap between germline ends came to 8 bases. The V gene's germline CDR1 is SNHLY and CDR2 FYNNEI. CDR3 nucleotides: TGTGCCAGCAGTGCCAGGGCGAGCAATCAGCCCCAGCATTTT. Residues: CASSARASNQPQHF.